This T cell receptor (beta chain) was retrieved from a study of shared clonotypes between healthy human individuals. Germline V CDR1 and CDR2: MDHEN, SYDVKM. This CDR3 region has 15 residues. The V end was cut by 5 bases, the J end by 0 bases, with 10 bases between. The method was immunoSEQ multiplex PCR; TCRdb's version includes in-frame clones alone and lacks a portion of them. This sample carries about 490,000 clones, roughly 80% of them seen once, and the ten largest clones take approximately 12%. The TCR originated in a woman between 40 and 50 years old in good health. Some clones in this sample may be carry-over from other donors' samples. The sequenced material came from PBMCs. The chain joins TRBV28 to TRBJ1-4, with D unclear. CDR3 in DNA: TGTGCCAGCAGTCCCCCGACCACAACTAATGAAAAACTGTTTTTT. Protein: CASSPPTTTNEKLFF.